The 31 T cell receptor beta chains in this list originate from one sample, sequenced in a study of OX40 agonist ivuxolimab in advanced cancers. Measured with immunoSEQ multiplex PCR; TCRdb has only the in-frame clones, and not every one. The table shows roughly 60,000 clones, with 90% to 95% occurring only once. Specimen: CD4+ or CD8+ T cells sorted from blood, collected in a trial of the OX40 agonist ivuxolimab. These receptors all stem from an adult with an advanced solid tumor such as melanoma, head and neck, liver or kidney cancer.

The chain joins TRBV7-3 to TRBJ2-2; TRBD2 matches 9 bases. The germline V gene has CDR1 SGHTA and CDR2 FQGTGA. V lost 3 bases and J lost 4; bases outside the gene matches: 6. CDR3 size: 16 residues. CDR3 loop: CASSFPGSGSTGELFF. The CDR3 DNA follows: TGTGCCAGCAGCTTTCCTGGTAGCGGGAGCACCGGGGAGCTGTTTTTT. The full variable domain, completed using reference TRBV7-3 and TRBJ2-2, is GAGVSQTPSNKVTEKGKYVELRCDPISGHTALYWYRQSLGQGPEFLIYFQGTGAADDSGLPNDRFFAVRPEGSVSTLKIQRTERGDSAVYLCASSFPGSGSTGELFFGEGSRLTVL.

The CDR3 sequence is CASSLDLGLAHNEQFF. CDR3 DNA: TGTGCCAGCAGCTTAGATCTGGGACTAGCCCACAATGAGCAGTTCTTC. The rearrangement links TRBV11-2 to TRBJ2-1; TRBD2 matches 9 bases. CDR3 length: 16 amino acids. V gave up 0 bases and J gave up 5 bases; unmatched junction bases: 5. Germline V CDR1 and CDR2: SGHAT, FQNNGV.

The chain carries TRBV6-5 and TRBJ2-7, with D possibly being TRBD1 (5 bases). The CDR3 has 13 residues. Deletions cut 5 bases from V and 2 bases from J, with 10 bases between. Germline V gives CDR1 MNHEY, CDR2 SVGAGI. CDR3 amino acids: CASSTTGAYEQYF. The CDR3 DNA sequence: TGTGCCAGCAGTACCACAGGAGCCTACGAGCAGTACTTC.

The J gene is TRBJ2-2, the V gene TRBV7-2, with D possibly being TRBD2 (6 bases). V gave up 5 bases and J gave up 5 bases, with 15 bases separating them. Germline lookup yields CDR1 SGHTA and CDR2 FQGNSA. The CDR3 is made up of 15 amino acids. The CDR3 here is CASSEWRERTGELFF. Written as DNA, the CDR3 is TGTGCCAGCAGCGAGTGGAGGGAGCGAACCGGGGAGCTGTTTTTT.

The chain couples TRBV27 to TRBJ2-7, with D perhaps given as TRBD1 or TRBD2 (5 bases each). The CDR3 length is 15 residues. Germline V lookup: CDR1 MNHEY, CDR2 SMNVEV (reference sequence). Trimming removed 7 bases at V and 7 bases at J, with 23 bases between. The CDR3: CASKTGTLLLGEQYF. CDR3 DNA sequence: TGTGCCAGCAAGACCGGGACCCTCCTTTTAGGAGAGCAGTACTTC.

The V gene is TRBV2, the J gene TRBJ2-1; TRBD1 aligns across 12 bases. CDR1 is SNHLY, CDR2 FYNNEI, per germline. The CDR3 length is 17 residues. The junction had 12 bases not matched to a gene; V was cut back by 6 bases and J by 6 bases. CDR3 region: CASRRRRDRGPINEQFF. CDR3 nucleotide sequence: TGTGCCAGCAGGAGGCGCCGGGACAGGGGGCCGATCAATGAGCAGTTCTTC.

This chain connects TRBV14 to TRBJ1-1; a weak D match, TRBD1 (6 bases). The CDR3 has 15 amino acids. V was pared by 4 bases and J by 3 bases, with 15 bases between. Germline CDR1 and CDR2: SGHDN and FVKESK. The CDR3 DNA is TGTGCCAGCAGCCTCCTTTTACAGGGATACACTGAAGCTTTCTTT. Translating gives CASSLLLQGYTEAFF.

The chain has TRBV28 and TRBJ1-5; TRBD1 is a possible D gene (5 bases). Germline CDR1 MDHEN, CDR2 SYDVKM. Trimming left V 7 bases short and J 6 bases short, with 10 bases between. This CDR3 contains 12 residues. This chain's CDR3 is CASIIRGQPQHF. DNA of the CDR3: TGTGCCAGCATCATAAGGGGTCAGCCCCAGCATTTT.

The CDR3 spells CASSWGQSDYTDTQYF. The CDR3 nucleotides are TGCGCCAGCAGCTGGGGACAGAGTGATTACACAGATACGCAGTATTTT. This sequence joins TRBV5-1 and TRBJ2-3; 7 positions agree with TRBD1. This CDR3 has 16 residues. The germline V gene has CDR1 SGHRS and CDR2 YFSETQ. Losses at the gene ends were 3 bases for V and 2 bases for J; bases not matched to a gene: 9.

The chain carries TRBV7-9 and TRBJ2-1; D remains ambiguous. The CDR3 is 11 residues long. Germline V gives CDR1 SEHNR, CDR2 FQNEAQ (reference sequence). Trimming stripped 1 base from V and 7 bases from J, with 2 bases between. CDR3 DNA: TGTGCCAGCAGCTTAGATAATGAGCAGTTCTTC. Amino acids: CASSLDNEQFF.

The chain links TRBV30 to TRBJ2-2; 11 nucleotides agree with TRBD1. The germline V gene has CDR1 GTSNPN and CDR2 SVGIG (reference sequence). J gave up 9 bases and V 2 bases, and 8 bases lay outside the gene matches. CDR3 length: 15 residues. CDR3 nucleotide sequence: TGTGCCTGGAGTCTCGGGACAGGGGGGACAAGGGAGCTGTTTTTT. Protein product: CAWSLGTGGTRELFF.

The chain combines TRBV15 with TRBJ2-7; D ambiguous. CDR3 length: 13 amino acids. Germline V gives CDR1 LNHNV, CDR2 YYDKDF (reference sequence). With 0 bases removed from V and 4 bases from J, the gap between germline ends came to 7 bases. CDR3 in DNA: TGTGCCACCAGCAGAGAACATCAATACGAGCAGTACTTC. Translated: CATSREHQYEQYF.

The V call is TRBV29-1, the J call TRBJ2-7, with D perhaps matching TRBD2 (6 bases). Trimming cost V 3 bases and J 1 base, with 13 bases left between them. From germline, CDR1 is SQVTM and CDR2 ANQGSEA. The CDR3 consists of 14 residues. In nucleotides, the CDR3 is TGCAGCGTTGAGGGGGGAGTGGGGTCCTACGAGCAGTACTTC. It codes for CSVEGGVGSYEQYF.

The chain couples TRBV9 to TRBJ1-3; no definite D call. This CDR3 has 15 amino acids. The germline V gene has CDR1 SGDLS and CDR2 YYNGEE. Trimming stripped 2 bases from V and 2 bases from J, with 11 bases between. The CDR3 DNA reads TGTGCCAGCAGCGTCACCGACCGGACTGGAAACACCATATATTTT. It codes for CASSVTDRTGNTIYF.

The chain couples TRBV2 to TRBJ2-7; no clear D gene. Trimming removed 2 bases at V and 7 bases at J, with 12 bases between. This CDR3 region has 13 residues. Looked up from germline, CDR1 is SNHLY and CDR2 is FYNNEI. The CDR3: CASSESYIREQYF. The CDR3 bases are TGTGCCAGCAGTGAATCGTACATAAGGGAGCAGTACTTC.

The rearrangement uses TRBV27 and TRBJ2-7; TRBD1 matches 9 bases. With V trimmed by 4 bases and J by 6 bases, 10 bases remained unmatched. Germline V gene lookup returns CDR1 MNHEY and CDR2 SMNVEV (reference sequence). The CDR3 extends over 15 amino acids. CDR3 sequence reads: CASSWDRASLLEQYF. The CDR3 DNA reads TGTGCCAGCAGTTGGGACAGGGCTAGCCTTCTCGAGCAGTACTTC.

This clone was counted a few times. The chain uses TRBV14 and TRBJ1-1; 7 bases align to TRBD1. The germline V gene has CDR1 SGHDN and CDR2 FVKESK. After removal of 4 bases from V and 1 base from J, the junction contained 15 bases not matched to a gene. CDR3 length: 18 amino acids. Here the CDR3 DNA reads TGTGCCAGCAGCCCAAGACAGGGCGGGTTTGGACGGAACACTGAAGCTTTCTTT. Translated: CASSPRQGGFGRNTEAFF.

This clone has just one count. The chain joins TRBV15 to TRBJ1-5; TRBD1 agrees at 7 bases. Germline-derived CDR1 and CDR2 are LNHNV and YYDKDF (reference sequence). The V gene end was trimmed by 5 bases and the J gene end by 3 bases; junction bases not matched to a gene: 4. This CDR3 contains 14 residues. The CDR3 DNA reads TGTGCCACCAGCCCGGACAGGAACAATCAGCCCCAGCATTTT. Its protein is CATSPDRNNQPQHF.

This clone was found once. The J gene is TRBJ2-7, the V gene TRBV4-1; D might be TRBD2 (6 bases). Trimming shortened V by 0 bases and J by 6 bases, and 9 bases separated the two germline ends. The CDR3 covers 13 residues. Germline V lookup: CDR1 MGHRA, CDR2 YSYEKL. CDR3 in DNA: TGCGCCAGCAGCCAAGATCGGGGGTCCGAGCAGTACTTC. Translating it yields CASSQDRGSEQYF.

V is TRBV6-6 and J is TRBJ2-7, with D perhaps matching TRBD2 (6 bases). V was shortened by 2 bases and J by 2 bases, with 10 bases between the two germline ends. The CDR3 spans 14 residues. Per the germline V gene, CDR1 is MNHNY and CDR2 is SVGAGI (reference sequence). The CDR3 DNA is TGTGCCAGCAGTTACGGGGGACTTACCTACGAGCAGTACTTC. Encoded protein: CASSYGGLTYEQYF.

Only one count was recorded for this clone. The CDR3 is CASSRPRDTQYF. For the CDR3, the DNA is TGTGCCAGCAGCCGCCCGAGAGATACGCAGTATTTT. V and J are TRBV28 and TRBJ2-3; no reliable D call. Deletions cut 6 bases from V and 5 bases from J, with 9 bases between. Germline V gene sequence: CDR1 MDHEN, CDR2 SYDVKM. The CDR3 has 12 amino acids. The complete variable domain, with remaining parts taken from reference TRBV28 and TRBJ2-3, reads DVKVTQSSRYLVKRTGEKVFLECVQDMDHENMFWYRQDPGLGLRLIYFSYDVKMKEKGDIPEGYSVSREKKERFSLILESASTNQTSMYLCASSRPRDTQYFGPGTRLTVL.

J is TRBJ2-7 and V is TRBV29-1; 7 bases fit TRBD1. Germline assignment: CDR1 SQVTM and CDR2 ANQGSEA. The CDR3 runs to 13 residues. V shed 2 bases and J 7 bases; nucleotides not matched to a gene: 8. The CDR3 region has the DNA TGCAGCGTTGAACAGGGGGACGGAAGGGAGCAGTACTTC. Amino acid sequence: CSVEQGDGREQYF.

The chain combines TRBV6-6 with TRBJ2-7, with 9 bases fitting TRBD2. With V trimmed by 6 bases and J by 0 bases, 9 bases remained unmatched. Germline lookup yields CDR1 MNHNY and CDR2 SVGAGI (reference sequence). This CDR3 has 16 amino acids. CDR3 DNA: TGTGCCAGCAGCCAGACCTCTAGCGGGATCTCCTACGAGCAGTACTTC. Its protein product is CASSQTSSGISYEQYF.

The CDR3 nucleotides are TGTGCCAGCAGTTTATTTGGCAGGGTTGACTCACCCCTCCACTTT. This codes for CASSLFGRVDSPLHF. This chain links TRBV28 with TRBJ1-6, with a weak D call TRBD1 (5 bases). Germline V gives CDR1 MDHEN, CDR2 SYDVKM. Trimming shortened V by 1 base and J by 10 bases, and 14 bases separated the two germline ends. CDR3 length: 15 amino acids.

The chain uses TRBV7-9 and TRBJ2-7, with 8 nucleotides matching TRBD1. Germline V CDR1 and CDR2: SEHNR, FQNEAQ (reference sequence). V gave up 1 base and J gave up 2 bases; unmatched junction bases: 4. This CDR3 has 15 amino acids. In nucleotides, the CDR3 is TGTGCCAGCAGCTTAGGGACAGGGTGGACCTACGAGCAGTACTTC. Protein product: CASSLGTGWTYEQYF.

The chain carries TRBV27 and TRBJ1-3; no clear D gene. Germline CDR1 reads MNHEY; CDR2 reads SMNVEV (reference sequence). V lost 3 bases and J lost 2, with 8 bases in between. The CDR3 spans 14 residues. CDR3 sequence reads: CASSFSPAGNTIYF. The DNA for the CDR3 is TGTGCCAGCAGTTTCTCCCCAGCTGGAAACACCATATATTTT.

CDR3 in amino acids: CASSFSGTDEQYF. The CDR3 nucleotides are TGTGCCAGCAGTTTCTCAGGGACGGACGAGCAGTACTTC. This chain uses TRBV27 with TRBJ2-7; perhaps D is TRBD1 or TRBD2 (5 bases each). Trimming left V 3 bases short and J 5 bases short, with 11 bases between. The germline CDR1 and CDR2 sequences are MNHEY and SMNVEV (reference sequence). This CDR3 has 13 residues.

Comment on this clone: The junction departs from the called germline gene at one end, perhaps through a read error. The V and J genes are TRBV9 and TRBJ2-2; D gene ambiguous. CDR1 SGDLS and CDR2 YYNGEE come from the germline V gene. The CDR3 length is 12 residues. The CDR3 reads CASSPNSGELFF. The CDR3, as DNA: TGTGCCAGCAGCCCAAACAGCGGGGAGCTGTTTTTT.

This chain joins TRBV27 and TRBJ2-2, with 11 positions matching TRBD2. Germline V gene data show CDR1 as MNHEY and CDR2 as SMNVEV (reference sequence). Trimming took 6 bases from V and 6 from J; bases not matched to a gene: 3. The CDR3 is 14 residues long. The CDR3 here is CASRPLAGAGELFF. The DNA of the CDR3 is TGTGCCAGCAGACCACTAGCGGGAGCCGGGGAGCTGTTTTTT.

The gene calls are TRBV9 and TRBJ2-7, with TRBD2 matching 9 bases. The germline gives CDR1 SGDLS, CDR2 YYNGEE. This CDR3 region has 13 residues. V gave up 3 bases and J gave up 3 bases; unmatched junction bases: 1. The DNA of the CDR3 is TGTGCCAGCAGCGCGACTAGCGGCTACGAGCAGTACTTC. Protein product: CASSATSGYEQYF.

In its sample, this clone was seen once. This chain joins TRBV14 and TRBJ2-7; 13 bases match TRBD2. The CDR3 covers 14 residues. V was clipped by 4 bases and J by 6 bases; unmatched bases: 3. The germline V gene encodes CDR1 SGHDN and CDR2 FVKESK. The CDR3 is CASSLGTSGTEQYF. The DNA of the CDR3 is TGTGCCAGCAGCCTCGGGACTAGCGGGACCGAGCAGTACTTC. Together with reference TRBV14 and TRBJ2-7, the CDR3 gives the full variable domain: EAGVTQFPSHSVIEKGQTVTLRCDPISGHDNLYWYRRVMGKEIKFLLHFVKESKQDESGMPNNRFLAERTGGTYSTLKVQPAELEDSGVYFCASSLGTSGTEQYFGPGTRLTVT.